This TCR beta chain was identified in a study of PD-1 blockade in mismatch repair-deficient tumors. General study points: Rapid post-treatment expansion, then contraction, generally preceding radiologic response, marked tumor-resident clones.

V shed 3 bases and J shed 3 bases, with 9 bases lying between them. Germline CDR1 is SGHRS and CDR2 is YFSETQ. This CDR3 is built from 13 residues. Here immunoSEQ multiplex PCR was the method, and the copy in TCRdb shows in-frame clones only, minus some. The sample shows 80,000 to 130,000 clones, 82% of them seen only once. Comment on this clone: Its specificity is not known.

This specimen consisted of peripheral blood, obtained about 33 weeks after starting pembrolizumab. V and J are TRBV5-1 and TRBJ2-5, with D unclear. The TCR was taken from an adult with mismatch repair-deficient cancer. In DNA form, the CDR3 reads TGCGCCAGCAGCTGGAACAGAGAAGAGACCCAGTACTTC. Translating it yields CASSWNREETQYF.